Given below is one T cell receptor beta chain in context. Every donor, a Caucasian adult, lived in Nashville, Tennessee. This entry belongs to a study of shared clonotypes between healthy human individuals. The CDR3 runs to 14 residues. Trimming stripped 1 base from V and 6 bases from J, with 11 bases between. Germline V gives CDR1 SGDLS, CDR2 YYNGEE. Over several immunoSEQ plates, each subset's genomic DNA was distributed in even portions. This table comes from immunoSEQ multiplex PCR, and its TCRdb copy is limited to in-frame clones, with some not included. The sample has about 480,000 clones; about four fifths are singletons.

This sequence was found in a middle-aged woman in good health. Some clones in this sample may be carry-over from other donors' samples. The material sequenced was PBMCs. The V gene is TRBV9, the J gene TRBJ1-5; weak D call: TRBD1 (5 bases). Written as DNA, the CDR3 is TGTGCCAGCAGCGTAACAGGATCTAGTCAGCCCCAGCATTTT. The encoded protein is CASSVTGSSQPQHF.